One and the same sample provided the 20 T cell receptor beta chains below, sequenced in a study of Tregs in tolerant kidney transplant recipients. Clones were read by immunoSEQ multiplex PCR, and TCRdb kept only the in-frame ones, dropping some. This repertoire shows approximately 60,000 clones, roughly 86% found once; its top ten account for 3.5% to 4%. Mixed chimerism was transient after nonmyeloablative marrow transplants from related graft donors. The starting material was CD4+ T cells from blood (PBMCs), obtained 6 months after the transplant. The receptors stem from a human patient who received a combined kidney and bone marrow transplant. Some T cells could come from the graft donor.

Notes on this clone: Mismatch with germline at one junction end may stem from a read error. Other DNA sequences in the sample encode the same CDR3. The V call is TRBV28, the J call TRBJ1-6, with TRBD1 matching 9 bases. The CDR3 extends over 17 amino acids. Germline V gene data show CDR1 as MDHEN and CDR2 as SYDVKM. CDR3 nucleotide sequence: TGTGCCAGCAGTTTTCTGGGAAGGGGACAGGGTAATTCCCCCCTCCACTTT. Residues: CASSFLGRGQGNSPLHF.

This rearrangement joins TRBV7-2 to TRBJ2-3, with D unclear. Per the germline V gene, CDR1 is SGHTA and CDR2 is FQGNSA. The V end lost 3 bases, the J end lost 1 base, and 5 bases lay between the germline ends. The CDR3 extends over 13 amino acids. In nucleotides, the CDR3 is TGTGCCAGCAGCTTTCAGGGCACAGATACGCAGTATTTT. Translated, it gives CASSFQGTDTQYF. The entire variable domain, with the rest obtained from reference TRBV7-2 and TRBJ2-3, is as follows: GAGVSQSPSNKVTEKGKDVELRCDPISGHTALYWYRQSLGQGLEFLIYFQGNSAPDKSGLPSDRFSAERTGGSVSTLTIQRTQQEDSAVYLCASSFQGTDTQYFGPGTRLTVL.

The CDR3 bases are TGCAGTGCTAGAGTGGCTGAGCAGTTCTTC. Translating gives CSARVAEQFF. This chain links TRBV20-1 with TRBJ2-1; no definite D call. The V gene's germline CDR1 is DFQATT and CDR2 SNEGSKA (reference sequence). V dropped 1 base and J dropped 9 bases, with 4 bases sitting between them. The CDR3 is made up of 10 amino acids.

The chain carries TRBV10-3 and TRBJ2-3; D ambiguous. V lost 3 bases and J lost 0, with 4 bases in between. Germline V gives CDR1 ENHRY, CDR2 SYGVKD. The CDR3 loop spans 13 amino acids. This CDR3 reads CAISEASTDTQYF. In DNA form, the CDR3 reads TGTGCCATCAGTGAAGCTAGCACAGATACGCAGTATTTT.

The chain carries TRBV14 and TRBJ2-7; D unclear. The germline V and J ends were trimmed by 1 base and 3 bases, with 13 bases remaining between them. The germline CDR1 and CDR2 sequences are SGHDN and FVKESK. This CDR3 has 15 residues. The CDR3 bases are TGTGCCAGCAGCCAAGGGTTTCCCTTAGACTACGAGCAGTACTTC. This encodes CASSQGFPLDYEQYF.

This clone has a handful of counts. The chain recombines TRBV2 with TRBJ2-7, with 8 nucleotides matching TRBD1. There are 12 residues in the CDR3. V was clipped by 7 bases and J by 3 bases; unmatched bases: 2. Germline CDR1 is SNHLY and CDR2 is FYNNEI. The CDR3 DNA reads as TGTGCCAGCACTACAGGGGGCTACGAGCAGTACTTC. Encoded protein: CASTTGGYEQYF. The entire variable domain, with the rest obtained from reference TRBV2 and TRBJ2-7, is as follows: EPEVTQTPSHQVTQMGQEVILRCVPISNHLYFYWYRQILGQKVEFLVSFYNNEISEKSEIFDDQFSVERPDGSNFTLKIRSTKLEDSAMYFCASTTGGYEQYFGPGTRLTVT.

The chain links TRBV6-1 to TRBJ1-5; TRBD1 is a possible D gene (6 bases). The germline CDR1 and CDR2 sequences are MNHNS and SASEGT. Between the trimmed V and J ends, which lost 4 bases and 5 bases, there was a span of 18 bases. This CDR3 is built from 16 residues. The CDR3 DNA reads TGTGCCAGCAGTGCCCGAACAGGGAATGGCGATCAGCCCCAGCATTTT. Its protein product is CASSARTGNGDQPQHF.

This clone was detected only a few times. The chain carries TRBV7-9 and TRBJ1-2; a weak D match, TRBD1 (6 bases). CDR1 is SEHNR, CDR2 FQNEAQ, per germline (reference sequence). V lost 5 bases, J lost 2 bases, and 12 bases lay in between. The CDR3 is 14 amino acids. The CDR3 spells CASSPSGTNYGYTF. CDR3 coding DNA: TGTGCCAGCAGCCCGTCCGGGACAAACTATGGCTACACCTTC.

V is TRBV4-2 and J is TRBJ2-5, with 12 bases identical to TRBD2. Germline V lookup: CDR1 LGHNA, CDR2 YNFKEQ. Trimming removed 4 bases from V and 1 base from J; junction bases left unmatched: 10. The CDR3 totals 18 residues. CDR3 nucleotide sequence: TGTGCCAGCAGCCGCTACCCGCTAGCGGGGGGGCCCCAAGAGACCCAGTACTTC. Translation gives CASSRYPLAGGPQETQYF.

The rearrangement uses TRBV6-6 and TRBJ1-1; D uncertain. This CDR3 is built from 14 residues. CDR1 and CDR2 from the germline V gene are MNHNY and SVGAGI (reference sequence). The V end was cut by 4 bases, the J end by 0 bases, with 9 bases between. The CDR3, as DNA: TGTGCCAGCAGTTTTGGGCTGATGAACACTGAAGCTTTCTTT. This encodes CASSFGLMNTEAFF.

This clone occurred a few times. This chain uses TRBV6-1 with TRBJ2-5; the D is unclear. The J call may not be correct, given that the DNA end is closer to TRBJ2-7. Per the germline V gene, CDR1 is MNHNS and CDR2 is SASEGT. The CDR3 is made up of 13 amino acids. The chain's CDR3 is CASSEGALYEQYF. CDR3 coding DNA: TGTGCCAGCAGTGAAGGGGCCCTCTACGAGCAGTACTTC.

V gene TRBV10-3 combines with J gene TRBJ2-5; tentative D call: TRBD1 (6 bases). With 4 bases removed from V and 5 bases from J, the gap between germline ends came to 11 bases. CDR1 and CDR2 from the germline V gene are ENHRY and SYGVKD. The CDR3 totals 13 residues. In DNA form, the CDR3 reads TGTGCCATCAGTGTCCAGGGGATTGAGACCCAGTACTTC. Residues: CAISVQGIETQYF.

The chain combines TRBV2 with TRBJ2-2; D is unclear. Trimming removed 8 bases at V and 3 bases at J, with 16 bases between. Per the germline V gene, CDR1 is SNHLY and CDR2 is FYNNEI. This CDR3 has 15 amino acids. The CDR3 DNA follows: TGTGCCAGCCAGACCCAAATCGAGGACACCGGGGAGCTGTTTTTT. Translating it yields CASQTQIEDTGELFF.

The gene calls are TRBV7-2 and TRBJ2-1; TRBD2 matches at 8 bases. Germline loops: CDR1 SGHTA, CDR2 FQGNSA. This CDR3 contains 13 residues. Trimming at V came to 0 bases and at J to 8 bases, leaving 0 bases not matched to a gene. The CDR3 spells CASSLAREDEQFF. In nucleotides, the CDR3 is TGTGCCAGCAGCTTAGCGCGGGAGGATGAGCAGTTCTTC.

The rearrangement links TRBV5-1 to TRBJ1-2; 8 bases match TRBD1. Germline CDR1 and CDR2: SGHRS and YFSETQ. V shed 2 bases, J shed 7 bases, and the junction held 7 bases outside the gene matches. The CDR3 is 14 residues long. The CDR3 DNA reads as TGCGCCAGCAGCTTTGGGACAGGCCGTTCTGGCTACACCTTC. It yields the protein CASSFGTGRSGYTF.

The chain recombines TRBV7-9 with TRBJ2-1; 14 nucleotides align to TRBD2. This CDR3 comprises 17 residues. CDR1 SEHNR and CDR2 FQNEAQ come from the germline V gene (reference sequence). V was clipped by 4 bases and J by 6 bases; unmatched bases: 8. The DNA for the CDR3 is TGTGCCAGCAGCTCACCGGGACTAGCGGGAGTACCCAATGAGCAGTTCTTC. It is translated as CASSSPGLAGVPNEQFF.

The rearrangement links TRBV29-1 to TRBJ2-5; D possibly corresponds to TRBD1 (6 bases). The CDR3 loop spans 17 amino acids. V dropped 0 bases and J dropped 2 bases, with 19 bases sitting between them. Germline assignment: CDR1 SQVTM and CDR2 ANQGSEA. The CDR3 DNA reads TGCAGCGTTGAAGATCCTACAGGGCAATTTTGGCAAGAGACCCAGTACTTC. Translation: CSVEDPTGQFWQETQYF.

The rearrangement links TRBV10-3 to TRBJ2-6, with D possibly matching TRBD2 (6 bases). Germline V gives CDR1 ENHRY, CDR2 SYGVKD. The CDR3 is 18 amino acids. Trimming stripped 3 bases from V and 0 bases from J, with 15 bases between. CDR3 in DNA: TGTGCCATCAGTGAAGGTGGGAGGCCTTTCTCTGGGGCCAACGTCCTGACTTTC. This gives the protein CAISEGGRPFSGANVLTF.

The V gene is TRBV5-8, the J gene TRBJ2-3; no definite D call. The CDR3 consists of 14 residues. Germline loops: CDR1 SGHTS, CDR2 YDEGEE. Trimming took off 0 bases at V and 0 bases at J, with 5 bases between the two ends. For the CDR3, the DNA is TGTGCCAGCAGCTTGGCCGTCAGCACAGATACGCAGTATTTT. Protein: CASSLAVSTDTQYF.

The V call is TRBV4-1, the J call TRBJ1-2, with TRBD1 identical over 9 bases. Trimming took 3 bases from V and 4 from J; bases not matched to a gene: 9. Germline values: CDR1 MGHRA, CDR2 YSYEKL. This CDR3 spans 16 amino acids. The DNA of the CDR3 is TGCGCCAGCAGCCACCCTGGGCCGACAGGGGGCTATGGCTACACCTTC. It specifies CASSHPGPTGGYGYTF.